This T cell receptor beta chain was sequenced during a study of T cells in Graves' hyperthyroidism and ophthalmopathy. RNA transcripts provided the source from which TCR beta CDR3 regions were amplified. RT-PCR in the first round (using the HTBI primer set) targeted the TCR CDR3. TCRdb reprocessed the multiplex PCR reads with MiXCR, giving one entry per CDR3 protein. The sample holds 600,000 or so distinct CDR3 sequences; 11% to 15% are singletons and the top ten take approximately 6.4%. It was uncontrolled infection, other autoimmune disease, pregnancy or lactation that excluded patients. The source of the PBMCs was more than 9.5 ml of fresh peripheral blood. Turning to this clonotype: The antigen is undetermined. A much larger clonotype is one base distant, so this may be a read error.

Study-wide findings and caveats: A 13 V-J model separated ophthalmopathy from stable hyperthyroidism. In validation, the model predicted ophthalmopathy. These predictions came a median approximately six months before onset.

V lost 1 base to trimming and J lost 3 bases, with 12 bases between them. CDR3 size: 15 residues. Germline loops: CDR1 MNHEY, CDR2 SMNVEV (reference sequence). The rearrangement links TRBV27 to TRBJ1-1; D might be TRBD1 (6 bases). The material sequenced was blood. The clonotype comes from a young woman with Graves' ophthalmopathy. In nucleotides, the CDR3 is TGTGCCAGCAGTTTATATTGGGACATGGACACTGAAGCTTTCTTT. Amino acids: CASSLYWDMDTEAFF.